Presented here are 25 T cell receptor beta chains from one specimen sequenced in a study of radiotherapy plus CTLA-4 blockade in lung cancer. TCRdb's table, derived via immunoSEQ multiplex PCR, lists solely in-frame clones and lacks some. The sample includes 45,000 to 60,000 clones, 77% seen only once; the top ten take around 2.5%. The sequences come from peripheral blood, collected from a patient treated with radiotherapy plus ipilimumab. The receptors originated from a human donor with non-small cell lung cancer whose response to radiotherapy plus ipilimumab could not be evaluated.

The CDR3 loop reads CASSPTTSGRETQYF. The CDR3 nucleotides are TGTGCCAGCTCCCCGACTACTAGCGGGAGAGAGACCCAGTACTTC. The chain uses TRBV18 and TRBJ2-5; 11 bases fit TRBD2. This CDR3 is 15 amino acids long. Germline V gene sequence: CDR1 KGHSH, CDR2 LQKENI. V shed 6 bases, J shed 4 bases, and the junction held 7 bases outside the gene matches.

In this sample, this clone turned up once. V usage is TRBV5-5 and J usage is TRBJ2-3; D not certain. The CDR3 consists of 14 residues. Germline V gives CDR1 SGHKS, CDR2 YYEKEE (reference sequence). Trimming shortened V by 0 bases and J by 4 bases, and 9 bases separated the two germline ends. The CDR3 spells CASSLAVGSDTQYF. The CDR3 region has the DNA TGTGCCAGCAGCTTGGCTGTCGGGTCAGATACGCAGTATTTT.

In this sample, this clone turned up once. The gene calls are TRBV9 and TRBJ1-5, with D possibly being TRBD1 (5 bases). V was pared by 0 bases and J by 8 bases, with 15 bases between. The CDR3 length is 15 residues. Germline V gene sequence: CDR1 SGDLS, CDR2 YYNGEE. Here the CDR3 reads CASSVGGGRGEPQHF. The CDR3 DNA follows: TGTGCCAGCAGCGTAGGAGGAGGTCGGGGGGAGCCCCAGCATTTT. The whole variable domain, remainder taken from reference TRBV9 and TRBJ1-5, is DSGVTQTPKHLITATGQRVTLRCSPRSGDLSVYWYQQSLDQGLQFLIQYYNGEERAKGNILERFSAQQFPDLHSELNLSSLELGDSALYFCASSVGGGRGEPQHFGDGTRLSIL.

The chain employs TRBV27 and TRBJ1-1, with 9 bases lining up with TRBD1. After removal of 8 bases from V and 1 base from J, the junction contained 5 bases not matched to a gene. The CDR3 is 14 residues long. From germline, CDR1 is MNHEY and CDR2 SMNVEV (reference sequence). CDR3 bases: TGTGCCAGCGGCTTGGACAGGGGGAACACTGAAGCTTTCTTT. The encoded protein is CASGLDRGNTEAFF.

This rearrangement joins TRBV7-6 to TRBJ2-2; the D gene is possibly TRBD1 (6 bases). The V and J ends lost 1 base and 6 bases respectively, with 6 bases between them. From germline, CDR1 is SGHVS and CDR2 FNYEAQ. This CDR3 is built from 13 residues. CDR3 region: CASSLGTAGELFF. The CDR3, as DNA: TGTGCCAGCAGCTTAGGGACAGCCGGGGAGCTGTTTTTT.

The V and J genes are TRBV9 and TRBJ2-5; TRBD1 aligns across 7 bases. Trimming cost V 4 bases and J 3 bases; bases outside gene matches: 9. Germline V gives CDR1 SGDLS, CDR2 YYNGEE. This CDR3 has 15 residues. The CDR3 nucleotides read TGTGCCAGCAGCCCCCTCGGGACAGAGGAAGAGACCCAGTACTTC. Protein sequence: CASSPLGTEEETQYF.

This chain uses TRBV19 with TRBJ1-3; possibly TRBD1 for D (6 bases). V was clipped by 5 bases and J by 1 base, with 12 bases between them. Germline V gene lookup returns CDR1 LNHDA and CDR2 SQIVND (reference sequence). The CDR3 consists of 15 residues. CDR3 DNA: TGTGCCAGTAGTTTGAAAGGGGGATCTGGAAACACCATATATTTT. Translated: CASSLKGGSGNTIYF.

The rearrangement links TRBV7-9 to TRBJ2-3, with 14 positions matching TRBD2. CDR3 length equals 18 residues. Per the germline V gene, CDR1 is SEHNR and CDR2 is FQNEAQ (reference sequence). V trimming: 4 bases; J trimming: 2 bases; junction bases outside the gene matches: 8. CDR3 bases: TGTGCCAGCAGCTCACCCCGACTAGCGGGAGGGCCCACAGATACGCAGTATTTT. Its translation: CASSSPRLAGGPTDTQYF.

The J gene is TRBJ2-7, the V gene TRBV5-1, with 7 nucleotides matching TRBD1. The V gene end was trimmed by 0 bases and the J gene end by 6 bases; junction bases not matched to a gene: 6. The CDR3 is made up of 14 amino acids. Germline assignment: CDR1 SGHRS and CDR2 YFSETQ. The CDR3 sequence: CASSLEQGMSEQYF. The DNA of the CDR3 is TGCGCCAGCAGCTTGGAACAGGGGATGAGCGAGCAGTACTTC.

There are a few counts of this clone. The chain recombines TRBV10-1 with TRBJ2-7; perhaps TRBD2 as D (7 bases). V lost 3 bases to trimming and J lost 5 bases, with 17 bases between them. The CDR3 sequence is 15 residues long. Germline CDR1 WNHNN, CDR2 SYGVQD (reference sequence). CDR3 nucleotide sequence: TGCGCCAGCAGTGATCGGGGGGCAGGGATCCACGAGCAGTACTTC. This translates into CASSDRGAGIHEQYF.

In its sample, this clone was seen a few times. The chain uses TRBV5-1 and TRBJ1-2; a weak D match, TRBD1 (6 bases). The CDR3 is made up of 13 amino acids. Trimming cost V 4 bases and J 4 bases, with 11 bases left between them. CDR1 SGHRS and CDR2 YFSETQ come from the germline V gene. The CDR3 bases are TGCGCCAGCAGCACGGACAGTTTCTATGGCTACACCTTC. Its protein is CASSTDSFYGYTF. The full variable domain, in which reference TRBV5-1 and TRBJ1-2 provide the parts outside the CDR3, is KAGVTQTPRYLIKTRGQQVTLSCSPISGHRSVSWYQQTPGQGLQFLFEYFSETQRNKGNFPGRFSGRQFSNSRSEMNVSTLELGDSALYLCASSTDSFYGYTFGSGTRLTVV.

The rearrangement joins TRBV19 to TRBJ1-1, with 8 bases identical to TRBD1. Germline V CDR1 and CDR2: LNHDA, SQIVND (reference sequence). V lost 6 bases, J lost 4 bases, and 7 bases stayed unmatched. The CDR3 runs to 14 residues. The CDR3 region has the DNA TGTGCCAGTAGACGGACAGGGATCGGCACTGAAGCTTTCTTT. Translating gives CASRRTGIGTEAFF.

This chain uses TRBV5-1 with TRBJ2-7, with 9 bases aligning to TRBD1. The germline gives CDR1 SGHRS, CDR2 YFSETQ. This CDR3 has 14 residues. The V and J ends lost 4 bases and 6 bases, in that order; junction bases with no gene match: 8. The CDR3 reads CASSVTDRGSEQYF. In DNA, the CDR3 is TGCGCCAGCAGCGTTACAGACAGGGGGAGCGAGCAGTACTTC. The full variable domain, its missing parts supplied by reference TRBV5-1 and TRBJ2-7, is KAGVTQTPRYLIKTRGQQVTLSCSPISGHRSVSWYQQTPGQGLQFLFEYFSETQRNKGNFPGRFSGRQFSNSRSEMNVSTLELGDSALYLCASSVTDRGSEQYFGPGTRLTVT.

The chain couples TRBV2 to TRBJ1-3; D is unresolved. CDR1 is SNHLY, CDR2 FYNNEI, per germline. CDR3 size: 13 residues. The V end lost 7 bases, the J end lost 2 bases, and 9 bases lay between the germline ends. The CDR3 loop reads CASTPTPGNTIYF. CDR3 in DNA: TGTGCCAGCACCCCCACTCCTGGAAACACCATATATTTT.

The chain couples TRBV9 to TRBJ2-3; perhaps TRBD2 as D (5 bases). Germline V gene data show CDR1 as SGDLS and CDR2 as YYNGEE. V was cut by 4 bases and J by 4 bases, with 25 bases left in between. The CDR3 is 18 amino acids. CDR3 nucleotide sequence: TGTGCCAGCAGCCCCCAGGTCAGTGGTAGCGCTGCTTCAGATACGCAGTATTTT. The encoded protein is CASSPQVSGSAASDTQYF.

This chain links TRBV19 with TRBJ1-1, with D unclear. The germline CDR1 and CDR2 sequences are LNHDA and SQIVND (reference sequence). V lost 5 bases and J lost 2, with 9 bases in between. This CDR3 contains 13 residues. This chain's CDR3 is CASSLIVNTEAFF. DNA for the CDR3: TGTGCCAGTAGTCTTATAGTTAACACTGAAGCTTTCTTT.

The rearrangement links TRBV19 to TRBJ1-4, with D possibly being TRBD1 (6 bases). CDR1 and CDR2 (germline): LNHDA, SQIVND (reference sequence). The germline V and J ends were trimmed by 6 bases and 7 bases, with 12 bases remaining between them. This CDR3 spans 13 amino acids. The chain's CDR3 is CASSNRVGEKLFF. The CDR3 nucleotides are TGTGCCAGTAGCAACAGGGTCGGTGAAAAACTGTTTTTT.

Here the CDR3 DNA reads TGTGCCAGCAGACCTACAGTTAACACTGAAGCTTTCTTT. This translates into CASRPTVNTEAFF. The V gene is TRBV5-5, the J gene TRBJ1-1; D uncertain. V lost 5 bases, J lost 2 bases, and 10 bases lay in between. The CDR3 sequence is 13 residues long. Germline V gives CDR1 SGHKS, CDR2 YYEKEE (reference sequence).

This clone was observed a single time. The chain couples TRBV28 to TRBJ2-3, with a possible D match to TRBD2 (6 bases). The V gene lost 9 bases and the J gene lost 1 base, with 23 bases spanning the gap. Germline values: CDR1 MDHEN, CDR2 SYDVKM. The CDR3 consists of 17 residues. CDR3 amino acids: CASIRYGLWEGTDTQYF. CDR3 nucleotide sequence: TGTGCCAGTATAAGATATGGTTTGTGGGAGGGCACAGATACGCAGTATTTT.

The CDR3 loop is CASGGAGGRETQYF. CDR3 DNA: TGTGCCAGCGGGGGAGCGGGAGGCAGAGAGACCCAGTACTTC. V gene TRBV2 combines with J gene TRBJ2-5; 9 nucleotides agree with TRBD2. From germline, CDR1 is SNHLY and CDR2 FYNNEI. V lost 8 bases, J lost 4 bases, and 8 bases stayed unmatched. This CDR3 contains 14 residues.

This chain uses TRBV27 with TRBJ2-7; TRBD1 matches 9 bases. V gave up 0 bases and J gave up 5 bases; unmatched junction bases: 5. The CDR3 has 15 amino acids. Germline V lookup: CDR1 MNHEY, CDR2 SMNVEV (reference sequence). CDR3 nucleotide sequence: TGTGCCAGCAGTTTATCGGGGACAGGGATCCACGAGCAGTACTTC. It yields the protein CASSLSGTGIHEQYF.

J is TRBJ1-5 and V is TRBV11-2, with D perhaps matching TRBD1 (6 bases). V was pared by 0 bases and J by 4 bases, with 10 bases between. Germline V gives CDR1 SGHAT, CDR2 FQNNGV. The CDR3 runs 15 residues. DNA of the CDR3: TGTGCCAGCAGCTTAGATCCCCAGGGGAATCAGCCCCAGCATTTT. It codes for CASSLDPQGNQPQHF.

J is TRBJ2-2 and V is TRBV29-1, with D perhaps TRBD2 (7 bases). Between the trimmed V and J ends, which lost 4 bases and 7 bases, there was a span of 22 bases. Germline V gene sequence: CDR1 SQVTM, CDR2 ANQGSEA. This CDR3 contains 16 residues. DNA for the CDR3: TGCAGCGTTGGGGTCGGTGGCGGGGGCCTTGGCGGGGAGCTGTTTTTT. Amino acids: CSVGVGGGGLGGELFF.

The chain has TRBV5-1 and TRBJ2-3; TRBD1 aligns across 7 bases. The CDR3 is 17 amino acids. J lost 4 bases, V lost 3 bases, and 14 bases had no gene match. CDR1 and CDR2 from the germline V gene are SGHRS and YFSETQ. CDR3 residues: CASSSRTTGAEADTQYF. CDR3 nucleotide sequence: TGCGCCAGCAGCTCGAGAACTACAGGGGCCGAGGCAGATACGCAGTATTTT.

The count of this clone is one. The rearrangement links TRBV5-4 to TRBJ2-7, with 13 nucleotides matching TRBD2. In germline, CDR1 is SGHNT, CDR2 YYREEE (reference sequence). V shed 3 bases, J shed 6 bases, and the junction held 3 bases outside the gene matches. The CDR3 spans 14 residues. The CDR3 nucleotides are TGTGCCAGCAGCTCCCGGACTAGCGGGGGCGAGCAGTACTTC. It specifies CASSSRTSGGEQYF.